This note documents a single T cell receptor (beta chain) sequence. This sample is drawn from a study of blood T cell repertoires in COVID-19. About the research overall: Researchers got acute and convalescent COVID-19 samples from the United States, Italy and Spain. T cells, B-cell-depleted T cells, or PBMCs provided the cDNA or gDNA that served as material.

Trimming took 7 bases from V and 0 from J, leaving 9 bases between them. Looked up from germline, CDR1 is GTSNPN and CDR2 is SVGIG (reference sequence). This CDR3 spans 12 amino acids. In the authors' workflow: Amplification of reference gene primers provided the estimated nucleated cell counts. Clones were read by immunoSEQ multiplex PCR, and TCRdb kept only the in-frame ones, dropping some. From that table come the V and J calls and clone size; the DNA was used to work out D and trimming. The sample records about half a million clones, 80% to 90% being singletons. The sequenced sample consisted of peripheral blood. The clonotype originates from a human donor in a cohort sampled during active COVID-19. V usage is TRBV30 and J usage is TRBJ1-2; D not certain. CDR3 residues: CASAVANYGYTF. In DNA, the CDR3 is TGTGCCTCGGCGGTAGCTAACTATGGCTACACCTTC.